Listed below are T cell receptor beta chains from one sample, sequenced in a study of CD8+ T cells in alopecia areata. Clones were sequenced by immunoSEQ multiplex PCR, and TCRdb holds only the in-frame ones, with some missing. The table lists about 150,000 clones, under 60% of them singletons. The material sequenced was CD4+ T cells sorted from blood, taken at week 0. The receptors come from a human donor with alopecia areata. The CDR3 runs from the conserved cysteine through the conserved F or W. D genes are given only for firm matches. Clone size is shown for a subset of rows, as once, few, many or a class of expanded clone.

TRBV4-1	-	TRBJ2-1	-	TGCGCCAGCAGCCAACGCTACAATGAGCAGTTCTTC	CASSQRYNEQFF
TRBV7-2	-	TRBJ1-5	medium-sized	TGTGCCAGCAGCTCGAGCGGGGGTTTTAGCAATCAGCCCCAGCATTTT	CASSSSGGFSNQPQHF
TRBV4-2	-	TRBJ1-2	-	TGTGCCAGCAGCCAAGAAGATGTTCCTGACACCTTC	CASSQEDVPDTF
TRBV5-1	-	TRBJ2-7	few	TGCGCCAGCAGCTTTTGGTTGGGGTACGAGCAGTACTTC	CASSFWLGYEQYF
TRBV7-2	-	TRBJ1-2	-	TGTGCCAGCACCTCCGGGACAATGTATGGCTACACCTTC	CASTSGTMYGYTF
TRBV6-6	-	TRBJ1-1	-	TGTGCCAGCAGCTCCGGATCGACCAAGCGTGAAGCTTTCTTT	CASSSGSTKREAFF
TRBV30	-	TRBJ1-2	-	TGTGCCTGGAGGGGGTCCCACTATGGCTACACCTTC	CAWRGSHYGYTF
TRBV27	-	TRBJ2-3	-	TGTGCCACCACCGGGTGGAGGGACTCCACAGATACGCAGTATTTT	CATTGWRDSTDTQYF
TRBV4-1	-	TRBJ2-1	-	TGCGCCAGCAGCCAAGATCAGGGTCCCTACAATGAGCAGTTCTTC	CASSQDQGPYNEQFF
TRBV7-2	-	TRBJ2-5	-	TGTGCCAGCAGCTTAGGGGCGGGGACCGAGACCCAGTACTTC	CASSLGAGTETQYF
TRBV29-1	-	TRBJ1-1	-	TGCAGCGTTGTGAAGCCTCCGAACACTGAAGCTTTCTTT	CSVVKPPNTEAFF
TRBV29-1	-	TRBJ1-1	few	TGCAGCGTTGCCCGCAACACTGAAGCTTTCTTT	CSVARNTEAFF
TRBV30	-	TRBJ1-2	-	TGTGCCTGGGCCAGGCGACTTCCTACACCCATCTATGGCTACACCTTC	CAWARRLPTPIYGYTF
TRBV27	-	TRBJ2-2	few	TGTGCCAGCAAGGGGACACCAAACACCGGGGAGCTGTTTTTT	CASKGTPNTGELFF
TRBV27	TRBD1	TRBJ1-1	-	TGTGCCACCCCGGGACAGTACACTGAAGCTTTCTTT	CATPGQYTEAFF
TRBV30	-	TRBJ1-4	once	TGTGCCTGGAGTGTAGTCGCCAGGGGTGAAAAACTGTTTTTT	CAWSVVARGEKLFF
TRBV2	-	TRBJ1-5	-	TGTGCCAGCAGTGAAGCAGGGCTGGGATACAATCAGCCCCAGCATTTT	CASSEAGLGYNQPQHF
TRBV5-4	-	TRBJ2-3	-	TGTGCCAGCAGCTACGGGACTTCCGAGGTAGATACGCAGTATTTT	CASSYGTSEVDTQYF
TRBV7-9	-	TRBJ1-2	-	TGTGCCAGCAGCTCGGGACCTTCTCGCGGCTACACCTTC	CASSSGPSRGYTF
TRBV4-2	TRBD2	TRBJ2-3	-	TGTGCCAGCAGCCAAAATCTGGTTAGCGGGGGGCATGATACGCAGTATTTT	CASSQNLVSGGHDTQYF
TRBV29-1	TRBD2	TRBJ2-5	-	TGCAGCGTTGAGCGGGGGGGGCAAGAGACCCAGTACTTC	CSVERGGQETQYF
TRBV7-8	-	TRBJ2-3	-	TGTGCCAGCAGCTTAGGTCTCTCCGGGGGGCCGAGCTCGCAGTATTTT	CASSLGLSGGPSSQYF
TRBV30	-	TRBJ1-5	-	TGTGCCTGGAGTTTGGGGGAAGGGCCCCAGCATTTT	CAWSLGEGPQHF
TRBV29-1	-	TRBJ2-5	-	TGCAGCGTTGAAGGGATTGGGGGGCCAGAGACCCAGTACTTC	CSVEGIGGPETQYF
TRBV5-1	TRBD2	TRBJ2-5	-	TGCGCCAGCAGCTTCACAGCGGGGGGCCAAGAGACCCAGTACTTC	CASSFTAGGQETQYF
TRBV7-2	-	TRBJ1-2	-	TGTGCCAGCAGCTTCGGCACAGGAGGCTATGGCTACACCTTC	CASSFGTGGYGYTF
TRBV7-2	TRBD2	TRBJ2-5	-	TGTGCCAGCAGCTTAGGGACTAGCCCCCAAGGGACCCAGTACTTC	CASSLGTSPQGTQYF
TRBV29-1	-	TRBJ1-2	few	TGCAGCGACGCGGGGTCTTTCGGAGGGAGGCATGGCTACACCTTC	CSDAGSFGGRHGYTF